One sample yielded the 9 T cell receptor beta chains listed below, sequenced in a study of T-cell memory formation after mild COVID-19. TCRdb itself ran the 5' RACE reads through MiXCR, one entry per CDR3 protein. The sample holds fewer than 650,000 distinct CDR3 sequences, 17% seen once. The sequencing input was PBMCs or a T cell subset sorted from them (not recorded which). The receptor source for this set is an adult woman who had mild COVID-19 (a few samples of this study predate the infection). Cell type and time point are not known.

The J gene is TRBJ2-3, the V gene TRBV7-3; 8 bases align to TRBD2. The CDR3 length is 14 residues. J was trimmed by 1 base and V by 5 bases; bases with no gene match: 2. Germline-derived CDR1 and CDR2 are SGHTA and FQGTGA. CDR3: CASSKTSGTDTQYF. CDR3 DNA: TGTGCCAGCAGCAAGACTAGCGGCACAGATACGCAGTATTTT.

This clonotype was counted only a few times. The chain employs TRBV18 and TRBJ1-2; 8 positions match TRBD1. This CDR3 contains 15 residues. V gave up 3 bases and J gave up 4 bases; unmatched junction bases: 7. The germline V gene has CDR1 KGHSH and CDR2 LQKENI. The DNA for the CDR3 is TGTGCCAGCTCACCGTCCCGGACAGGGATCTATGGCTACACCTTC. This sequence encodes CASSPSRTGIYGYTF.

The chain is built from TRBV19 and TRBJ1-5; 9 bases align to TRBD1. Germline V lookup: CDR1 LNHDA, CDR2 SQIVND (reference sequence). This CDR3 contains 17 residues. Unmatched junction bases numbered 9, after V lost 2 bases and J lost 4 bases. The CDR3 DNA follows: TGTGCCAGTAGTATAACTATAGTGACAGGGGGAAATCAGCCCCAGCATTTT. Its protein is CASSITIVTGGNQPQHF.

The V and J genes are TRBV27 and TRBJ2-5, with TRBD2 identical over 7 bases. CDR1 MNHEY and CDR2 SMNVEV come from the germline V gene (reference sequence). The J segment lost 2 bases and the V segment lost 6 bases, leaving 24 bases of the junction unmatched. CDR3 length: 20 residues. The CDR3 region is CASSSLRAGVRPMGQETQYF. Here the CDR3 DNA reads TGTGCCAGCAGCTCACTTAGGGCGGGAGTGCGGCCGATGGGACAAGAGACCCAGTACTTC.

A few counts support this clonotype. The chain has TRBV4-3 and TRBJ2-7, with TRBD2 identical over 7 bases. The length of the CDR3 is 16 residues. After removal of 0 bases from V and 0 bases from J, the junction contained 5 bases not matched to a gene. In germline, CDR1 is LGHNA, CDR2 YSLEER. The chain's CDR3 is CASSQDVGGSSYEQYF. In DNA, the CDR3 is TGCGCCAGCAGCCAAGATGTGGGCGGGAGCTCCTACGAGCAGTACTTC.

A single count supports this clonotype. A much larger clone lies one base from this, so it may be a read error. The genes are TRBV18 and TRBJ2-3; D remains ambiguous. Germline CDR1 reads KGHSH; CDR2 reads LQKENI. The CDR3 length is 12 residues. For the CDR3, the DNA is TGTGCCAGTGCAGATGGGAAGTCTACGAAGTATTTT. It yields the protein CASADGKSTKYF.

This clonotype was seen repeatedly, ten times or more. The V and J genes are TRBV19 and TRBJ1-1, with D perhaps TRBD1 (5 bases). The CDR3 contains 14 residues. Germline assignment: CDR1 LNHDA and CDR2 SQIVND (reference sequence). Trimming stripped 1 base from V and 0 bases from J, with 6 bases between. CDR3 nucleotides: TGTGCCAGTAGTATAGGGGGGATGAACACTGAAGCTTTCTTT. Amino acid sequence: CASSIGGMNTEAFF.

This clonotype has just a few counts. This rearrangement joins TRBV3-1 to TRBJ1-5; 7 positions agree with TRBD1. Germline-derived CDR1 and CDR2 are LGHDT and YNNKEL (reference sequence). The CDR3 runs 14 residues. Trimming at V came to 3 bases and at J to 10 bases, leaving 9 bases not matched to a gene. The CDR3 sequence is CASSHGQEVGPQHF. The CDR3 DNA follows: TGTGCCAGCAGCCACGGACAGGAGGTGGGTCCCCAGCATTTT.

In its sample, this clonotype was seen many times. This rearrangement joins TRBV15 to TRBJ2-7; D call uncertain. Trimming took off 0 bases at V and 5 bases at J, with 8 bases between the two ends. Germline V gives CDR1 LNHNV, CDR2 YYDKDF (reference sequence). The CDR3 has 13 residues. CDR3 sequence reads: CATSRDPLNEQYF. For the CDR3, the DNA is TGTGCCACCAGCAGAGACCCTTTGAACGAGCAGTACTTC.